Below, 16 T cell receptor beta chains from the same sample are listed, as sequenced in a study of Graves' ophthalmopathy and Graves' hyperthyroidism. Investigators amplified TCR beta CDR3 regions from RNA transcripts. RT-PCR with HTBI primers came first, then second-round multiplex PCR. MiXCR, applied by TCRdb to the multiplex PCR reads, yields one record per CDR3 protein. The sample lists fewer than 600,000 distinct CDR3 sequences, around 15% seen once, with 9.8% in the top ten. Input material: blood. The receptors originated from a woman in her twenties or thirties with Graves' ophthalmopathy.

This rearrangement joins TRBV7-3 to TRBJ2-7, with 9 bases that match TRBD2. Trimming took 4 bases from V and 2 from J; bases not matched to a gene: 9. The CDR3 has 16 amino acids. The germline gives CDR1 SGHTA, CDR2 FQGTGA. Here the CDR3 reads CASSYDWREGPYEQYF. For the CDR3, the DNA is TGTGCCAGCAGCTATGACTGGCGGGAGGGCCCCTACGAGCAGTACTTC.

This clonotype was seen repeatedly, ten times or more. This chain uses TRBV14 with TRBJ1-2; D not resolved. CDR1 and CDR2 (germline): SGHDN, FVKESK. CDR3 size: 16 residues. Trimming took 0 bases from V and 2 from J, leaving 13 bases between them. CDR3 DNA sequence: TGTGCCAGCAGCCAAGATCTTGCAGGAGCGAACTATGGCTACACCTTC. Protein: CASSQDLAGANYGYTF. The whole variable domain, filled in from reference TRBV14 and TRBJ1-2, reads EAGVTQFPSHSVIEKGQTVTLRCDPISGHDNLYWYRRVMGKEIKFLLHFVKESKQDESGMPNNRFLAERTGGTYSTLKVQPAELEDSGVYFCASSQDLAGANYGYTFGSGTRLTVV.

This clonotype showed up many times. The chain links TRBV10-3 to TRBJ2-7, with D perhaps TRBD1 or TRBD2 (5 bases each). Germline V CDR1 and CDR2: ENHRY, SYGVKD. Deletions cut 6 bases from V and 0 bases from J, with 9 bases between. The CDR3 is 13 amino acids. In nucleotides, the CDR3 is TGTGCCATCAGCGGGGCGTCCTCCTACGAGCAGTACTTC. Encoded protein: CAISGASSYEQYF.

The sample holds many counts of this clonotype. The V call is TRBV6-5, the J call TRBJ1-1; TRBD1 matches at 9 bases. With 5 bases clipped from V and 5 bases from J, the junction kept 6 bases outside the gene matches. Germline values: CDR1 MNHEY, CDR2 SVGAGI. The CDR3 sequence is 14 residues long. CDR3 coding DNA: TGTGCCAGCAGTCGGACAGGGGTTTGGACTGAAGCTTTCTTT. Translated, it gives CASSRTGVWTEAFF.

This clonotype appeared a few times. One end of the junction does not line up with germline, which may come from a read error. The CDR3 DNA reads as TGTGCCAGCAGCTTAGCCTTGAGGGTGGTGGAGACCGAGGACTTC. Its translation: CASSLALRVVETEDF. The rearrangement uses TRBV7-9 and TRBJ2-5, with TRBD2 as a possible D gene (5 bases). The CDR3 is 15 residues long. Looked up from germline, CDR1 is SEHNR and CDR2 is FQNEAQ (reference sequence).

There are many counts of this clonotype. The CDR3 is CASTPRTGNTPEAFF. Here the CDR3 DNA reads TGTGCCAGTACCCCCCGAACAGGGAATACCCCTGAAGCTTTCTTT. This sequence joins TRBV19 and TRBJ1-1; D is possibly TRBD1 (6 bases). CDR3 length: 15 residues. The V end was cut by 7 bases, the J end by 6 bases, with 21 bases between. Germline V gives CDR1 LNHDA, CDR2 SQIVND (reference sequence). The full variable domain, in which reference TRBV19 and TRBJ1-1 provide the parts outside the CDR3, is DGGITQSPKYLFRKEGQNVTLSCEQNLNHDAMYWYRQDPGQGLRLIYYSQIVNDFQKGDIAEGYSVSREKKESFPLTVTSAQKNPTAFYLCASTPRTGNTPEAFFGQGTRLTVV.

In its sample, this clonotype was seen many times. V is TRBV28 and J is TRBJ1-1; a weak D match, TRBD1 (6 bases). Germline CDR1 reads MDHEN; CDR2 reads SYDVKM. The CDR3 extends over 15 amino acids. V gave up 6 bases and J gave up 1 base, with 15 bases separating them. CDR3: CASRRSGGPNTEAFF. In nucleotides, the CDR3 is TGTGCCAGCAGGCGAAGCGGGGGGCCGAACACTGAAGCTTTCTTT.

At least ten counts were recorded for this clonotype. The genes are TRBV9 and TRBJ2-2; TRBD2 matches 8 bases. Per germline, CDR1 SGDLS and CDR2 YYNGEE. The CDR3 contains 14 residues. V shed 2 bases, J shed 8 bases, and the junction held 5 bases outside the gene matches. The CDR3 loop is CASSVASGRGELFF. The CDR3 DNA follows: TGTGCCAGCAGCGTGGCCAGCGGGAGAGGGGAGCTGTTTTTT.

The CDR3 loop reads CASRRTGLSYDIQYF. The CDR3 DNA sequence: TGTGCCAGCAGAAGGACAGGGCTCTCTTACGACATTCAGTACTTC. V and J are TRBV6-1 and TRBJ2-4; TRBD1 aligns across 8 bases. Per germline, CDR1 MNHNS and CDR2 SASEGT. The V gene end was trimmed by 6 bases and the J gene end by 8 bases; junction bases not matched to a gene: 12. This CDR3 has 15 amino acids.

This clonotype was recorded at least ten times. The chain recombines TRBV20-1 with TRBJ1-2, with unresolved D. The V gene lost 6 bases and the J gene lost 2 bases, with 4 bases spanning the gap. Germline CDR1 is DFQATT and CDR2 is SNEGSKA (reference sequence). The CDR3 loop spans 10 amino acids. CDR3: CSAHNYGYTF. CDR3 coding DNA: TGCAGTGCACACAACTATGGCTACACCTTC.

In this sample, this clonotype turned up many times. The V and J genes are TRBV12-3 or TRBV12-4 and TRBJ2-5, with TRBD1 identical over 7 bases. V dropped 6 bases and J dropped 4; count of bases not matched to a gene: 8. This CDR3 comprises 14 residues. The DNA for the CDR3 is TGTGCCAGCAGAGGGGGCGATAGAGTAGAGACCCAGTACTTC. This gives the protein CASRGGDRVETQYF.

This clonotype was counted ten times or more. CDR3 coding DNA: TGTGCCATCAGAAGGACAGGGGACGGAAACACCATATATTTT. Amino acid sequence: CAIRRTGDGNTIYF. The rearrangement uses TRBV10-3 and TRBJ1-3, with 9 bases aligning to TRBD1. The J segment lost 4 bases and the V segment lost 6 bases, leaving 4 bases of the junction unmatched. CDR1 ENHRY and CDR2 SYGVKD come from the germline V gene. The CDR3 is 14 amino acids.

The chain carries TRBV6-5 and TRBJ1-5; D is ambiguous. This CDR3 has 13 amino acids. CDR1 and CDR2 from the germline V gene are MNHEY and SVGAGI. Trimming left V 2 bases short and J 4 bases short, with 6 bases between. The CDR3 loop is CASSYHRNQPQHF. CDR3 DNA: TGTGCCAGCAGTTACCACAGAAATCAGCCCCAGCATTTT.

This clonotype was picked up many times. The CDR3 sequence is CASSPKPGSSGNTIYF. The CDR3 DNA is TGTGCCAGCAGTCCGAAACCTGGATCCTCTGGAAACACCATATATTTT. The chain employs TRBV6-7 and TRBJ1-3; D is ambiguous. TRBV6-7 is an ORF, with its function uncertain. This CDR3 is built from 16 residues. The ends were cut back, 5 bases at V and 0 bases at J, with 14 bases in the middle.

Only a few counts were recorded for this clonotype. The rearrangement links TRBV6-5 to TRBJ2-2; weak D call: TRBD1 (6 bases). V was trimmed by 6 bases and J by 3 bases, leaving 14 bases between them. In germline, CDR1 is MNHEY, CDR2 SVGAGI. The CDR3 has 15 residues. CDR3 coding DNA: TGTGCCAGCAGCTATGAGACAGGATACACCGGGGAGCTGTTTTTT. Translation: CASSYETGYTGELFF.

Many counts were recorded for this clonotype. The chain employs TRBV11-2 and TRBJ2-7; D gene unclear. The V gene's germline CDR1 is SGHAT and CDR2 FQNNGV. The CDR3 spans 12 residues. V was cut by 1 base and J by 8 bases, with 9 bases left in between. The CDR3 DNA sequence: TGTGCCAGCAGCTTAGCGGTGGGCCAGCAGTACTTC. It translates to CASSLAVGQQYF. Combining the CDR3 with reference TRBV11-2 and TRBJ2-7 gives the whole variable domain EAGVAQSPRYKIIEKRQSVAFWCNPISGHATLYWYQQILGQGPKLLIQFQNNGVVDDSQLPKDRFSAERLKGVDSTLKIQPAKLEDSAVYLCASSLAVGQQYFGPGTRLTVT.